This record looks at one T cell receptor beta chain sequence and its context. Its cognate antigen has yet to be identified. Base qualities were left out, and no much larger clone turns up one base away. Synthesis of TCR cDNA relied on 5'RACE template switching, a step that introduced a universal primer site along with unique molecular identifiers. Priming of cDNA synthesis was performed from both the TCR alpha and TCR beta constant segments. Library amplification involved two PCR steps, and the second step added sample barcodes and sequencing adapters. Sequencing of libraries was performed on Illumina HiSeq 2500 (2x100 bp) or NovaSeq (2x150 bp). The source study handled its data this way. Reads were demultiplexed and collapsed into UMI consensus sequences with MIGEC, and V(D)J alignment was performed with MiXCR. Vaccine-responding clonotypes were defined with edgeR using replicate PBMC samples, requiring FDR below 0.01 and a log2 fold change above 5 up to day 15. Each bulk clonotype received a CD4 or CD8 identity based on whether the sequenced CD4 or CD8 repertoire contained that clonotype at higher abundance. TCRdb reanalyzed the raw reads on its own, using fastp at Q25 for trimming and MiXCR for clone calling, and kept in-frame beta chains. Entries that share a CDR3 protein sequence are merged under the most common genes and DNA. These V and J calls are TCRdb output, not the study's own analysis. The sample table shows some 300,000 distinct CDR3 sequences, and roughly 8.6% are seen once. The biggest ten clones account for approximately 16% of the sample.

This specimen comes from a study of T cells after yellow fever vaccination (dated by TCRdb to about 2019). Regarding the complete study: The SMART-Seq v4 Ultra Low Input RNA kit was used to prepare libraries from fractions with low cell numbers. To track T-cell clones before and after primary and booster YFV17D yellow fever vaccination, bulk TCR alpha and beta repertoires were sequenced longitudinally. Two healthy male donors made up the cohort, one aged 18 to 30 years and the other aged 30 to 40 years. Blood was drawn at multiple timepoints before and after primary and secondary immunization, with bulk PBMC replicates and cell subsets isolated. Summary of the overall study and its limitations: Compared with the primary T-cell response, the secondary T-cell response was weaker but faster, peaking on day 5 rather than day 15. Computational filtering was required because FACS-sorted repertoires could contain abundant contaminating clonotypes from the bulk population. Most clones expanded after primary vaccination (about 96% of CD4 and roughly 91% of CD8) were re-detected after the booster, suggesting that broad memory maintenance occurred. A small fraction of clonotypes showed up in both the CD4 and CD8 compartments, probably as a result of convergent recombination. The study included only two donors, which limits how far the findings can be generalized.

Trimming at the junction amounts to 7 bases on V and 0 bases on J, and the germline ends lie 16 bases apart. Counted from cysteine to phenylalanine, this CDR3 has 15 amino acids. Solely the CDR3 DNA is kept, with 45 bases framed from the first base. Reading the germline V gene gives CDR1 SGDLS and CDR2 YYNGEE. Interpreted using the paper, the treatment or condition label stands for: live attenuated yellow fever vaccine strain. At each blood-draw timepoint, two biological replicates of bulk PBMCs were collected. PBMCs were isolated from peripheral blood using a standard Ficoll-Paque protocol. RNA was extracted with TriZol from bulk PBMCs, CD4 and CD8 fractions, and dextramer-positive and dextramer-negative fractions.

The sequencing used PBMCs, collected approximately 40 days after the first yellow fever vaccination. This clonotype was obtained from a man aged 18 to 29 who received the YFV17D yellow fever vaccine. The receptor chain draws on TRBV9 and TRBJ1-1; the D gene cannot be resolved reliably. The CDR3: CASASAGSVNTEAFF. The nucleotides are TGTGCCAGCGCCAGTGCCGGGAGTGTGAACACTGAAGCTTTCTTT.